This T cell receptor beta chain was obtained from a study of control samples from healthy donors and cancer patients. TCRdb's table, derived via immunoSEQ multiplex PCR, lists solely in-frame clones and lacks some. The repertoire holds 110,000 or so clones, with around nine tenths as singletons. Germline V CDR1 and CDR2: SGHRS, YFSETQ. The length of the CDR3 is 16 residues. After removal of 7 bases from V and 6 bases from J, the junction contained 12 bases not matched to a gene. The sequence came from a man aged 25-45 years in good health. The V gene is TRBV5-1, the J gene TRBJ2-1, with TRBD2 matching 11 bases. The sequenced sample was blood. The chain's CDR3 is CASRDDSSGGFNEQFF. The DNA for the CDR3 is TGCGCCAGCCGTGACGACTCTAGCGGGGGGTTCAATGAGCAGTTCTTC.